One and the same sample provided the 7 T cell receptor beta chains below, sequenced in a study of tumor and adjacent non-tumor tissue in lung cancer. Three rounds of nested PCR, following a modified ARM-PCR protocol, produced the TCRbeta library. One entry per CDR3 protein results from TCRdb running MiXCR on the multiplex PCR reads. The table has about 100,000 distinct CDR3 sequences, approximately 60% seen once. RNA was extracted from bulk tissue without any cell sorting. The normal lung tissue was taken more than 3 cm from the tumor edge. Sample: distant non-tumor lung tissue. These receptors came from a man aged 30 to 39 with non-small cell lung cancer.

A note on this clonotype: Compared with germline, one end of the junction differs, possibly owing to a read error. The J gene is TRBJ2-1, the V gene TRBV4-1; 11 nucleotides line up with TRBD2. Looked up from germline, CDR1 is MGHRA and CDR2 is YSYEKL. This CDR3 has 17 residues. CDR3 protein: CASSQDCLAGGGNEQSF. The CDR3 region has the DNA TGCGCCAGCAGCCAAGACTGCCTAGCGGGGGGCGGCAATGAGCAGTCCTTC.

This clonotype was detected ten times or more. The chain combines TRBV20-1 with TRBJ2-7; the D gene is possibly TRBD2 (5 bases). In germline, CDR1 is DFQATT, CDR2 SNEGSKA (reference sequence). Trimming pared 3 bases from V and 1 base from J, leaving 10 bases between. This CDR3 contains 13 residues. The CDR3 DNA is TGCAGTGCTAGCGGGATGGTTTCCTACGAGCAGTACTTC. Its translation is CSASGMVSYEQYF.

On this clonotype: Being one base from a much bigger clone, this may be a read error. The chain has TRBV29-1 and TRBJ2-3; 7 bases map to TRBD2. The CDR3 is 15 residues long. V trimming: 6 bases; J trimming: 2 bases; junction bases outside the gene matches: 11. Germline CDR1 is SQVTM and CDR2 is ANQGSEA. The CDR3 DNA is TGCAGCGTGGACCTGAGCGGGACGAACACAGATACGCAGTATTTT. As protein: CSVDLSGTNTDTQYF.

As to this clonotype: Compared with germline, one end of the junction differs, possibly owing to a read error. The chain is built from TRBV11-2 and TRBJ2-2; TRBD2 matches 7 bases. Germline-derived CDR1 and CDR2 are SGHAT and FQNNGV. The CDR3 runs to 14 residues. Here the CDR3 reads CTSSFLAETGELFF. The CDR3 DNA reads as TGTACCAGCAGCTTTCTAGCGGAGACCGGGGAGCTGTTTTTT.

A note on this clonotype: No conserved phenylalanine or tryptophan ends this CDR3, so it is likely a read error. This chain uses TRBV12-3 or TRBV12-4 with TRBJ1-2; a weak D match, TRBD1 (6 bases). This CDR3 comprises 11 residues. The CDR3 DNA sequence: TGTGTCAGCGGTAGGGGGTCAGACTACACCTTA. Translated, it gives CVSGRGSDYTL.

Remarks on this clonotype: This may arise from a read error, as a much more abundant clone is one base away. The conserved phenylalanine or tryptophan is not found at the CDR3 terminus, so this likely reflects a read error. This rearrangement joins TRBV20-1 to TRBJ1-2, with D unclear. CDR1 is DFQATT and CDR2 is SNEGSKA in the germline V gene (reference sequence). The CDR3 has 11 residues. CDR3 region: CSATENYGYTL. CDR3 nucleotide sequence: TGCAGCGCCACGGAAAACTATGGCTACACCCTC.

The J gene is TRBJ2-7, the V gene TRBV13; D gene unclear. The V end lost 6 bases, the J end lost 5 bases, and 14 bases lay between the germline ends. The CDR3 totals 13 residues. The germline CDR1 and CDR2 sequences are PRHDT and FYEKMQ (reference sequence). CDR3 region: CASRRGPAHEQYF. CDR3 sequence (DNA): TGTGCCAGCAGACGAGGACCAGCCCACGAGCAGTACTTC.